This T cell receptor beta chain is drawn from a study of cytotoxic CD8 clonotypes in ibrutinib-treated CLL. Study-wide context: Patient counts were ten to eleven relapsed/refractory, about 14 treatment-naive and about 18 IGHV unmutated. Investigators collected response samples after a median about twelve months of treatment, range 6 to 36. Each sample contained, on average, under 260,000 productive templates and 95,000 or so productive rearrangements. Findings and limits, study-wide: Among the clonotypes, public ones were uncommon and contracted or held stable on treatment.

Assay: immunoSEQ multiplex PCR; the TCRdb copy retains only in-frame clones and omits some. The sample lists 250,000 to 350,000 clones, more than 70% seen once, with about 5.3% in the top ten. The V end was cut by 0 bases, the J end by 5 bases, with 11 bases between. Germline CDR1 is LGHNT and CDR2 is FRNRAP. This CDR3 region has 15 residues. Remarks on this clone: Its antigen remains unknown.

This chain connects TRBV12-5 to TRBJ1-5, with D unresolved. The sequencing here drew on PBMCs, taken at disease progression, from a patient treated with ibrutinib. The clonotype was recovered from a human donor with chronic lymphocytic leukemia. Here the CDR3 DNA reads TGTGCTAGTGGTTTGGTACTCGGTGGGCATCAGCCCCAGCATTTT. Translated, it gives CASGLVLGGHQPQHF.